This T cell receptor beta chain originates from a study of glioma-infiltrating T cells. Broader study findings: Tissue-blood divergence was below expectation in non-neoplastic patients, above in gliomas.

The CDR3 sequence is 13 residues long. From germline, CDR1 is SNHLY and CDR2 FYNNEI. With respect to this clonotype: Antigen specificity is unknown. An end of the junction does not agree with germline; a read error may underlie this.

Using RNA template, CDR3s of TCR alpha and beta were amplified with iRepertoire arm-PCR. TCRdb used MiXCR to reprocess the multiplex PCR reads, holding one entry per CDR3 protein. This sample yields fewer than 55,000 distinct CDR3 sequences, of which approximately 20% are seen a single time; less than 7% belongs to the top ten. The chain has TRBV2 and TRBJ1-2, with D perhaps matching TRBD1 (6 bases). The material sequenced was glioma tissue, nonneoplastic brain tissue, or PBMCs (not recorded which). The sequence was obtained from a human donor with low-grade glioma or glioblastoma, undergoing nonglioma brain surgery, or in good health (not recorded which). CDR3 sequence reads: CVSSMDSNYGYTF. CDR3 in DNA: TGTGTCAGCAGTATGGACAGCAACTATGGGTACACCTTC.